The clone carrying this T cell receptor beta chain was detected ten times or more. Antigen specificity is unknown. This sample stems from a study of T cells in Graves' hyperthyroidism and ophthalmopathy. Overall study results and limits: Peripheral blood also featured most of the thyroid clonotypes expanded above 0.001.

No progression to ophthalmopathy during 18 months of follow-up defined stable disease. Patients were excluded because of uncontrolled infection, other autoimmune disease, pregnancy or lactation. What was amplified from RNA transcripts were TCR beta CDR3 regions. During a first-round RT-PCR of the TCR CDR3, the HTBI primer set was used. A single record per CDR3 protein comes from TCRdb applying MiXCR to the multiplex PCR reads. The sample lists 450,000 to 650,000 distinct CDR3 sequences; less than 25% were seen once. Sequencing was performed on blood. The sequence came from a young man with Graves' hyperthyroidism.

CDR3 coding DNA: TGCAGTGCTAGCGGGACAGGGGATCGCTACACCTTC. It codes for CSASGTGDRYTF. The rearrangement links TRBV20-1 to TRBJ1-2; 10 bases line up with TRBD1. Trimming cost V 3 bases and J 9 bases; bases outside gene matches: 4. The CDR3 is 12 amino acids. CDR1 DFQATT and CDR2 SNEGSKA come from the germline V gene (reference sequence).